The entry below gives a single TCR beta chain sequence along with its context. It was with random hexamers that 0.5 to 1 ug RNA was reverse transcribed. TCRdb re-called the immunoSEQ multiplex PCR reads with MiXCR, one entry per CDR3 protein. The sample records 140,000 or so distinct CDR3 sequences, approximately 94% being singletons. This sample is part of a study of CD8 T cells in Susac syndrome. The CDR3 sequence is 15 residues long. CDR1 is MNHEY and CDR2 is SMNVEV in the germline V gene (reference sequence). V was cut by 9 bases and J by 0 bases, with 15 bases left in between. The rearrangement joins TRBV27 to TRBJ2-1; no definite D call. The clonotype comes from a human donor in good health. Sample: CD4+ T cells from PBMCs. CDR3 nucleotides: TGTGCCAGTTCCAATGGGCGGAGCTCCTACAATGAGCAGTTCTTC. Translating gives CASSNGRSSYNEQFF.